This entry is about one TCR beta chain. The data belong to a study of blood T cell repertoires in COVID-19. Between the trimmed V and J ends, which lost 4 bases and 2 bases, there was a span of 17 bases. Per germline, CDR1 SGHKS and CDR2 YYEKEE (reference sequence). The CDR3 contains 16 residues. TCRdb's copy holds only in-frame clones and misses some; the assay was immunoSEQ multiplex PCR. Among some 15,000 clones listed, about 87% were seen once. The chain couples TRBV5-5 to TRBJ2-3, with a tentative D call TRBD1 (6 bases). The clonotype comes from a human donor in a cohort sampled during active COVID-19. The sequencing sample was made of peripheral blood. In DNA, the CDR3 is TGTGCCAGCAGCCATGATACCTGGACAGCCACAGATACGCAGTATTTT. As protein: CASSHDTWTATDTQYF. Full variable domain (rest looked up from reference TRBV5-5 and TRBJ2-3): DAGVTQSPTHLIKTRGQQVTLRCSPISGHKSVSWYQQVLGQGPQFIFQYYEKEERGRGNFPDRFSARQFPNYSSELNVNALLLGDSALYLCASSHDTWTATDTQYFGPGTRLTVL.